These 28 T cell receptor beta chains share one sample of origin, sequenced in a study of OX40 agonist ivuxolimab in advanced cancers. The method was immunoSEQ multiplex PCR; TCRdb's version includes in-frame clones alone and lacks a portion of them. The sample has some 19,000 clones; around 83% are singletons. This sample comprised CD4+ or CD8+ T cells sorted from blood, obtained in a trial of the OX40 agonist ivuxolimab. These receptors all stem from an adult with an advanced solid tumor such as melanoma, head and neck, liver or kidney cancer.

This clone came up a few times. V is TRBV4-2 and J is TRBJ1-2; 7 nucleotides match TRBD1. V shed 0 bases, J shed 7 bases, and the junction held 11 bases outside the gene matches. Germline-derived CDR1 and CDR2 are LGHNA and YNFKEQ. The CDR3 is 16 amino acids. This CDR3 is CASSQDSTSTGTGYTF. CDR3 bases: TGTGCCAGCAGCCAAGATTCGACTTCGACAGGGACTGGCTACACCTTC.

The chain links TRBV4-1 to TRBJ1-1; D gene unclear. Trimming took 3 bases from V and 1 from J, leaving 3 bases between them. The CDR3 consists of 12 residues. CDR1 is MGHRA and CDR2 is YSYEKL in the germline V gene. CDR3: CASSHSNTEAFF. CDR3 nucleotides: TGCGCCAGCAGCCACTCGAACACTGAAGCTTTCTTT.

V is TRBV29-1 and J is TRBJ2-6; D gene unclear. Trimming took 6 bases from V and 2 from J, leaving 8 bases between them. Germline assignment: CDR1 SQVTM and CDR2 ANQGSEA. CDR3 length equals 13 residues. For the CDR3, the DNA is TGCAGCGTAAAGGCGGCTGGGGCCAACGTCCTGACTTTC. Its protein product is CSVKAAGANVLTF.

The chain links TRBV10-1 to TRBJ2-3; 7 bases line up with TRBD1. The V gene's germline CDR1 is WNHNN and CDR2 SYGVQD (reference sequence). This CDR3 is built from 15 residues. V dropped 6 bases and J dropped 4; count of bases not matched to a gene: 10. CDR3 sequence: CASSLDRVGSDTQYF. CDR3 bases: TGCGCCAGCAGCCTCGACAGGGTCGGGTCAGATACGCAGTATTTT.

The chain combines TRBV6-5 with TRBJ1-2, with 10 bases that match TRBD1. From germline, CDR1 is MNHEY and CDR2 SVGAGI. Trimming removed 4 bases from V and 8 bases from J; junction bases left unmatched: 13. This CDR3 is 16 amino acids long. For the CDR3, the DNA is TGTGCCAGCAGTTCACCCAGGACAGGGGGGATTAGGGGCTACACCTTC. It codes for CASSSPRTGGIRGYTF.

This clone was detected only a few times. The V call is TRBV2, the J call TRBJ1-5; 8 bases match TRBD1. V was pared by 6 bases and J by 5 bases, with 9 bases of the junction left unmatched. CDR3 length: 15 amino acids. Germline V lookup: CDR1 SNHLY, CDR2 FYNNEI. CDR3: CASSLLPGQDQPQHF. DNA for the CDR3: TGTGCCAGCAGCTTGCTTCCGGGACAGGATCAGCCCCAGCATTTT.

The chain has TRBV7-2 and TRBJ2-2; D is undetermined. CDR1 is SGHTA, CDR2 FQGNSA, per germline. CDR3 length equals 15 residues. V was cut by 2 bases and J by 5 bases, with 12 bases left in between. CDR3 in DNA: TGTGCCAGCAGCTTATACGACCCCCGGACCGGGGAGCTGTTTTTT. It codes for CASSLYDPRTGELFF.

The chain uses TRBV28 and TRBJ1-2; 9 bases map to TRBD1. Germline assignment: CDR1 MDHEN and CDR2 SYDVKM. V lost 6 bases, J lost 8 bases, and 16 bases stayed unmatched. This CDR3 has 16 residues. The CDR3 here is CASRYPRTGEQDGYTF. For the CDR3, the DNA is TGTGCCAGCAGATATCCACGGACAGGGGAACAGGACGGCTACACCTTC.

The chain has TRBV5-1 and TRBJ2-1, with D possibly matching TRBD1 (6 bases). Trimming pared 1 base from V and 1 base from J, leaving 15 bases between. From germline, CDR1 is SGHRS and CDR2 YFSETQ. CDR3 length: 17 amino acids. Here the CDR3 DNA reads TGCGCCAGCAGCTTGTCTGCACAGGGCGGATCCTACAATGAGCAGTTCTTC. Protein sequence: CASSLSAQGGSYNEQFF.

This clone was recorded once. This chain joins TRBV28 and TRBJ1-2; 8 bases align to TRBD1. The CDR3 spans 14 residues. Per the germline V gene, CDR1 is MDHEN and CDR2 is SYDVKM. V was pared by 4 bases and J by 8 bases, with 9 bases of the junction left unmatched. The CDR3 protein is CASSSPGQGQGYTF. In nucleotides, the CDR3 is TGTGCCAGCAGTTCCCCTGGACAGGGACAAGGCTACACCTTC.

CDR3 nucleotides: TGCGCCAGCAGCTACCGGGACTTGCAAGAGACCCAGTACTTC. Translated: CASSYRDLQETQYF. This chain joins TRBV5-1 and TRBJ2-5, with D possibly TRBD2 on 6 matching bases. V lost 3 bases to trimming and J lost 2 bases, with 11 bases between them. Per the germline V gene, CDR1 is SGHRS and CDR2 is YFSETQ. The CDR3 contains 14 residues.

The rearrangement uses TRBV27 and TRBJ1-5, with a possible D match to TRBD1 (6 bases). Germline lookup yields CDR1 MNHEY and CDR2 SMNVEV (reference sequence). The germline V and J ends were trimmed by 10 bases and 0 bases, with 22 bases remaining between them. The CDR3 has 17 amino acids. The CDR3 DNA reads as TGTGCCATCAGCACTACAGGGAGCTACTATAGCAATCAGCCCCAGCATTTT. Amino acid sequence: CAISTTGSYYSNQPQHF.

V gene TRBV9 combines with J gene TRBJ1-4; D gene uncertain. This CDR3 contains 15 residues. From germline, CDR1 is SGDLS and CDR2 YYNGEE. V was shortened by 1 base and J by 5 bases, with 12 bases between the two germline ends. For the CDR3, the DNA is TGTGCCAGCAGCGTATTTTCGGGTTGGAATGAAAAACTGTTTTTT. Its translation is CASSVFSGWNEKLFF.

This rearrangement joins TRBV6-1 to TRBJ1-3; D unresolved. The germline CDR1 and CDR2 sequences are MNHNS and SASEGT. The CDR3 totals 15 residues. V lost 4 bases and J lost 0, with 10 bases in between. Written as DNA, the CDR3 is TGTGCCAGCAGTGTCTTGACAACCTCTGGAAACACCATATATTTT. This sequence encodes CASSVLTTSGNTIYF.

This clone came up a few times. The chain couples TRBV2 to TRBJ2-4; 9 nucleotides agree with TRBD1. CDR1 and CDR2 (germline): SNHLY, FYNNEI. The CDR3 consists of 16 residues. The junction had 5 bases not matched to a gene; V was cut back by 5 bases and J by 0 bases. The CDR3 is CASSYRQGGAKNIQYF. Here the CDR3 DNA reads TGTGCCAGCAGTTACAGACAGGGGGGAGCCAAAAACATTCAGTACTTC.

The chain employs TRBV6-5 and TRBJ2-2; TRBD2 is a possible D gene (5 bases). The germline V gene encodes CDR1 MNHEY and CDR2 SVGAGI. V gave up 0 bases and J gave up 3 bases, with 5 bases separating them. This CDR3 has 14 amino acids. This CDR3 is CASSYSRDTGELFF. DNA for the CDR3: TGTGCCAGCAGTTACTCGAGGGACACCGGGGAGCTGTTTTTT.

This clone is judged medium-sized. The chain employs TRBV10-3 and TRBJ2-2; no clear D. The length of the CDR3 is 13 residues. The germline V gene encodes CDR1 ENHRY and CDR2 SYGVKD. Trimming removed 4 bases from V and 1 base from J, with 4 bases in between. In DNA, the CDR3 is TGTGCCATCAGTGGACAGAACACCGGGGAGCTGTTTTTT. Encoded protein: CAISGQNTGELFF.

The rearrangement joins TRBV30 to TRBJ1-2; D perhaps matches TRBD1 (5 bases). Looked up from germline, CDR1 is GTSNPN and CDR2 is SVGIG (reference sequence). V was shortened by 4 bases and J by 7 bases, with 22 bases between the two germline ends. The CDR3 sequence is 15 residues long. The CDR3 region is CAWKGVEGRAVGYTF. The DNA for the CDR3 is TGTGCCTGGAAGGGAGTGGAGGGGCGTGCCGTTGGCTACACCTTC.

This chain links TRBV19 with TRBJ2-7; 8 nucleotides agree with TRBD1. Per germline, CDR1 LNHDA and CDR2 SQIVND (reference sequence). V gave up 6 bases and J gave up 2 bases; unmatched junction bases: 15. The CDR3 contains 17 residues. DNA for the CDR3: TGTGCCAGTAGAAGGAGGGCGACAGGGGAAATCACCTACGAGCAGTACTTC. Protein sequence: CASRRRATGEITYEQYF.

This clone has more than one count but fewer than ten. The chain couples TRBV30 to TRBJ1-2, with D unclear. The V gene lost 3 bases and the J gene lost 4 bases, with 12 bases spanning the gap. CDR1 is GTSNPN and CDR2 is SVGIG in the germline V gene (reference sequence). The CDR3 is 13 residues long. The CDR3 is CAWRKEPIYGYTF. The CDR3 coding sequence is TGTGCCTGGAGGAAGGAGCCCATCTATGGCTACACCTTC.

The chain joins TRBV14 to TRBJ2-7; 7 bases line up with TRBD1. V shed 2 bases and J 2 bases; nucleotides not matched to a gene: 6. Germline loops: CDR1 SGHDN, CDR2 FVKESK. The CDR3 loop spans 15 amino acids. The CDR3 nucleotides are TGTGCCAGCAGCCAAAGGACAGGTACCCCCTACGAGCAGTACTTC. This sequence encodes CASSQRTGTPYEQYF.

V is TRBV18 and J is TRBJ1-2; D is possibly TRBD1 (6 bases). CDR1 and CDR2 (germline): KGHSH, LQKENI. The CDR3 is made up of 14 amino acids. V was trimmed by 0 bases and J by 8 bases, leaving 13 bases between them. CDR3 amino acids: CASSPPQKGGGYTF. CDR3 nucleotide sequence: TGTGCCAGCTCACCACCCCAAAAAGGGGGAGGCTACACCTTC.

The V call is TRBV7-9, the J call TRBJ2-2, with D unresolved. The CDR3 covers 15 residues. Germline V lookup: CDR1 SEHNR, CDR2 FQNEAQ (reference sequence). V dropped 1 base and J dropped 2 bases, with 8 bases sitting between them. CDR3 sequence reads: CASSLVSTNTGELFF. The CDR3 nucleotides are TGTGCCAGCAGCTTAGTTTCTACTAACACCGGGGAGCTGTTTTTT.

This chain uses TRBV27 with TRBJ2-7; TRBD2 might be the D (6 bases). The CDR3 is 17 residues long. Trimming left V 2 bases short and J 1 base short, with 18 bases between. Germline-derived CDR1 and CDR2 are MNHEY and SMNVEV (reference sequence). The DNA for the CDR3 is TGTGCCAGCAGTTTAAGTGGAGGGGTGGGGGTGTCCTACGAGCAGTACTTC. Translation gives CASSLSGGVGVSYEQYF.

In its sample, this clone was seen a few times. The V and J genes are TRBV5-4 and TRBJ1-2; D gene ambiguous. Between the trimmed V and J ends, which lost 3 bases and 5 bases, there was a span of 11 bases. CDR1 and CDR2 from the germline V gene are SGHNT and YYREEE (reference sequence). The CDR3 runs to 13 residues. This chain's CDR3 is CASSSGQWYGYTF. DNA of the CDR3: TGTGCCAGCAGCTCGGGCCAGTGGTATGGCTACACCTTC.

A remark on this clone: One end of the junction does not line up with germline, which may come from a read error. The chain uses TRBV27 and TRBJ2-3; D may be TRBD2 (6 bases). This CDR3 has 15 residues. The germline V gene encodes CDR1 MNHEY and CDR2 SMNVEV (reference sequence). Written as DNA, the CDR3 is TGTGCCAGCAGTTTGAACGGAGGGTACACAGGTACGCAGTATTTT. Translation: CASSLNGGYTGTQYF.

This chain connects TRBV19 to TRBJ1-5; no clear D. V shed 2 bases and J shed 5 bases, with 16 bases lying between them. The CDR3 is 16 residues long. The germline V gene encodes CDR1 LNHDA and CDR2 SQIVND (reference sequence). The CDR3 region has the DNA TGTGCCAGTAGTATAAGGTCTGACGATCGACATCAGCCCCAGCATTTT. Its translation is CASSIRSDDRHQPQHF. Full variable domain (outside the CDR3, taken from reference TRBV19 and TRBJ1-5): DGGITQSPKYLFRKEGQNVTLSCEQNLNHDAMYWYRQDPGQGLRLIYYSQIVNDFQKGDIAEGYSVSREKKESFPLTVTSAQKNPTAFYLCASSIRSDDRHQPQHFGDGTRLSIL.

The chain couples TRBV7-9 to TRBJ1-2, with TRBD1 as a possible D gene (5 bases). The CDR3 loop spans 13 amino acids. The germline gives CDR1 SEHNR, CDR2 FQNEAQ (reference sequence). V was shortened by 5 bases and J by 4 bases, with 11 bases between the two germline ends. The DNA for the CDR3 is TGTGCCAGCAGCCAAGGGGTTATCTATGGCTACACCTTC. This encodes CASSQGVIYGYTF. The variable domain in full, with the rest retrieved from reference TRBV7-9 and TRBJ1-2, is DTGVSQNPRHKITKRGQNVTFRCDPISEHNRLYWYRQTLGQGPEFLTYFQNEAQLEKSRLLSDRFSAERPKGSFSTLEIQRTEQGDSAMYLCASSQGVIYGYTFGSGTRLTVV.